The 29 T cell receptor beta chains presented below share a single source sample, sequenced in a study of shared clonotypes between healthy human individuals. Profiling relied on immunoSEQ multiplex PCR, and the TCRdb table lists in-frame clones only, not all of them. This table has 560,000 or so clones, about 96% appearing once. The naive CD8 subset, CD45RO-negative cells positively selected for CCR7, excluded terminally differentiated effector memory CD45RA+ cells. Sequencing was carried out using naive CD8+ T cells sorted from blood. The source is a woman aged 30 to 39 in good health.

V is TRBV5-4 and J is TRBJ2-5, with D possibly called TRBD1 or TRBD2 (5 bases each). The V gene lost 1 base and the J gene lost 5 bases, with 9 bases spanning the gap. Germline CDR1 is SGHNT and CDR2 is YYREEE (reference sequence). This CDR3 contains 13 residues. The CDR3 bases are TGTGCCAGCAGCTTGTCTGAGGGGGAGACCCAGTACTTC. Encoded protein: CASSLSEGETQYF.

This chain joins TRBV5-8 and TRBJ1-5, with D perhaps TRBD1 (6 bases). Per germline, CDR1 SGHTS and CDR2 YDEGEE. V lost 4 bases, J lost 6 bases, and 17 bases lay in between. The CDR3 is 15 amino acids. Here the CDR3 reads CASSTPGGPSQPQHF. In DNA form, the CDR3 reads TGTGCCAGCAGCACACCTGGGGGGCCGAGTCAGCCCCAGCATTTT.

The V gene is TRBV27, the J gene TRBJ2-7; 12 positions agree with TRBD2. Germline V lookup: CDR1 MNHEY, CDR2 SMNVEV (reference sequence). The J segment lost 5 bases and the V segment lost 5 bases, leaving 10 bases of the junction unmatched. The CDR3 length is 16 residues. The CDR3 is CASSRTGLAGQNEQYF. The CDR3, as DNA: TGTGCCAGCAGTCGAACTGGACTAGCGGGACAAAACGAGCAGTACTTC.

The V call is TRBV25-1, the J call TRBJ2-7; a weak D match, TRBD1 (5 bases). Germline loops: CDR1 MGHDK, CDR2 SYGVNS. V was pared by 9 bases and J by 3 bases, with 12 bases between. This CDR3 spans 12 amino acids. CDR3 nucleotides: TGTGCCAGTAACCTAGGGGTCTACGAGCAGTACTTC. Translating gives CASNLGVYEQYF.

The genes are TRBV27 and TRBJ2-7; the D is unclear. This CDR3 contains 14 residues. With 0 bases removed from V and 3 bases from J, the gap between germline ends came to 9 bases. The germline CDR1 and CDR2 sequences are MNHEY and SMNVEV (reference sequence). CDR3: CASSLSLSNYEQYF. The CDR3, as DNA: TGTGCCAGCAGTTTATCGTTATCAAACTACGAGCAGTACTTC.

The chain uses TRBV6-5 and TRBJ1-4, with 9 bases matching TRBD1. The CDR3 covers 15 residues. The germline CDR1 and CDR2 sequences are MNHEY and SVGAGI. Unmatched junction bases numbered 8, after V lost 5 bases and J lost 7 bases. The CDR3 region is CASSMIQGAREKLFF. In DNA form, the CDR3 reads TGTGCCAGCAGTATGATACAGGGGGCGCGTGAAAAACTGTTTTTT.

This clone has just one count. The genes are TRBV7-8 and TRBJ1-1, with D unclear. V was clipped by 2 bases and J by 0 bases, with 1 base between them. This CDR3 contains 12 residues. The germline gives CDR1 SGHVS, CDR2 FQNEAQ. CDR3: CASSLLNTEAFF. The CDR3 DNA follows: TGTGCCAGCAGCTTATTGAACACTGAAGCTTTCTTT. The full variable domain, its missing parts supplied by reference TRBV7-8 and TRBJ1-1, is GAGVSQSPRYKVAKRGQDVALRCDPISGHVSLFWYQQALGQGPEFLTYFQNEAQLDKSGLPSDRFFAERPEGSVSTLKIQRTQQEDSAVYLCASSLLNTEAFFGQGTRLTVV.

The count of this clone is one. CDR3 in amino acids: CASSLLSGPTEAFF. The CDR3 DNA is TGCGCCAGCAGCTTGTTATCGGGGCCCACTGAAGCTTTCTTT. The rearrangement joins TRBV5-1 to TRBJ1-1; D perhaps matches TRBD1 (5 bases). CDR1 is SGHRS, CDR2 YFSETQ, per germline. V lost 1 base and J lost 4, with 11 bases in between. This CDR3 spans 14 amino acids.

The chain carries TRBV28 and TRBJ2-3; D is unclear. Per the germline V gene, CDR1 is MDHEN and CDR2 is SYDVKM. The length of the CDR3 is 14 residues. Trimming shortened V by 2 bases and J by 1 base, and 7 bases separated the two germline ends. The CDR3 DNA reads TGTGCCAGCAGTTTACTCACAGGCACAGATACGCAGTATTTT. Translation gives CASSLLTGTDTQYF.

This chain uses TRBV27 with TRBJ1-1; D not resolved. Germline V gene lookup returns CDR1 MNHEY and CDR2 SMNVEV (reference sequence). The CDR3 has 13 residues. V lost 3 bases and J lost 6, with 11 bases in between. The DNA for the CDR3 is TGTGCCAGCAGTTTGGGAACAAGATCTGAAGCTTTCTTT. It yields the protein CASSLGTRSEAFF.

V and J are TRBV5-1 and TRBJ2-7, with TRBD1 matching over 7 bases. The CDR3 spans 14 residues. Unmatched junction bases numbered 4, after V lost 2 bases and J lost 2 bases. From germline, CDR1 is SGHRS and CDR2 YFSETQ. CDR3 in amino acids: CASSFRQGAYEQYF. CDR3 nucleotide sequence: TGCGCCAGCAGCTTCCGACAGGGAGCCTACGAGCAGTACTTC.

V and J are TRBV28 and TRBJ2-2; 7 bases line up with TRBD2. The CDR3 consists of 15 residues. V was pared by 5 bases and J by 8 bases, with 11 bases of the junction left unmatched. Germline assignment: CDR1 MDHEN and CDR2 SYDVKM. CDR3 coding DNA: TGTGCCAGCAGTAGTGAGGGAGGGTCCGCTGGGGAGCTGTTTTTT. It codes for CASSSEGGSAGELFF.

This clone has a handful of counts. The chain couples TRBV6-5 to TRBJ2-7; 7 bases fit TRBD1. This CDR3 contains 15 residues. Unmatched junction bases numbered 5, after V lost 2 bases and J lost 1 base. In germline, CDR1 is MNHEY, CDR2 SVGAGI. CDR3 amino acids: CASSYAAQGSYEQYF. CDR3 coding DNA: TGTGCCAGCAGTTACGCAGCACAGGGGTCCTACGAGCAGTACTTC.

The chain links TRBV5-8 to TRBJ1-5; D is uncertain. V lost 4 bases to trimming and J lost 4 bases, with 3 bases between them. Germline CDR1 and CDR2: SGHTS and YDEGEE. This CDR3 region has 11 residues. CDR3 nucleotide sequence: TGTGCCAGCAGCCTGAATCAGCCCCAGCATTTT. Amino acid sequence: CASSLNQPQHF.

The genes are TRBV11-2 and TRBJ2-1; D gene unclear. This CDR3 has 16 residues. The V gene's germline CDR1 is SGHAT and CDR2 FQNNGV. V shed 0 bases and J shed 4 bases, with 13 bases lying between them. Here the CDR3 reads CASSLDIVGTYNEQFF. The CDR3 DNA reads TGTGCCAGCAGCTTAGATATAGTCGGCACGTACAATGAGCAGTTCTTC.

The chain is built from TRBV9 and TRBJ2-3; D is unresolved. The germline gives CDR1 SGDLS, CDR2 YYNGEE. The CDR3 runs to 16 residues. With 0 bases removed from V and 0 bases from J, the gap between germline ends came to 11 bases. The CDR3 loop is CASSVAVDISTDTQYF. The CDR3, as DNA: TGTGCCAGCAGCGTAGCGGTGGATATTAGCACAGATACGCAGTATTTT.

The rearrangement uses TRBV28 and TRBJ2-1; D possibly corresponds to TRBD2 (5 bases). The ends were cut back, 3 bases at V and 9 bases at J, with 12 bases in the middle. CDR1 and CDR2 from the germline V gene are MDHEN and SYDVKM. This CDR3 region has 13 residues. Written as DNA, the CDR3 is TGTGCCAGCAGTTTTGTAGGGAGCAGTGAGCAGTTCTTC. Translation gives CASSFVGSSEQFF.

The chain has TRBV9 and TRBJ2-1; 8 bases are a match to TRBD2. Per the germline V gene, CDR1 is SGDLS and CDR2 is YYNGEE. The CDR3 sequence is 14 residues long. Unmatched junction bases numbered 7, after V lost 3 bases and J lost 8 bases. CDR3 in amino acids: CASSAGTRSDEQFF. CDR3 DNA: TGTGCCAGCAGCGCCGGGACTAGGTCCGATGAGCAGTTCTTC.

The chain couples TRBV7-9 to TRBJ1-3; D gene unclear. V was cut by 5 bases and J by 2 bases, with 19 bases left in between. Germline lookup yields CDR1 SEHNR and CDR2 FQNEAQ (reference sequence). CDR3 length: 17 residues. The CDR3, as DNA: TGTGCCAGCAGCCCCGTCCTGTCGAGGGCTGCTGGAAACACCATATATTTT. The encoded protein is CASSPVLSRAAGNTIYF.

Comments on this clone: This CDR3 is also generated by other DNA sequences in the sample. The chain uses TRBV7-9 and TRBJ2-7; unclear D gene. This CDR3 spans 12 amino acids. V gave up 1 base and J gave up 3 bases, with 4 bases separating them. Germline values: CDR1 SEHNR, CDR2 FQNEAQ (reference sequence). CDR3 nucleotide sequence: TGTGCCAGCAGCTTAGGTAGCTACGAGCAGTACTTC. This sequence encodes CASSLGSYEQYF.

In nucleotides, the CDR3 is TGTGCCAGCAGCTTATTGGCGGGAGAGACCCAGTACTTC. Translation: CASSLLAGETQYF. The chain combines TRBV7-9 with TRBJ2-5; D possibly corresponds to TRBD2 (5 bases). Trimming removed 2 bases at V and 4 bases at J, with 8 bases between. Germline assignment: CDR1 SEHNR and CDR2 FQNEAQ (reference sequence). The CDR3 contains 13 residues.

The rearrangement joins TRBV7-8 to TRBJ2-1; weak D call: TRBD1 (6 bases). Looked up from germline, CDR1 is SGHVS and CDR2 is FQNEAQ. The CDR3 loop spans 16 amino acids. Trimming pared 5 bases from V and 0 bases from J, leaving 14 bases between. The CDR3 nucleotides are TGTGCCAGCAGCCCCCCGACAGGATACTCCTACAATGAGCAGTTCTTC. Amino acid sequence: CASSPPTGYSYNEQFF.

About this clone itself: Lacking the conserved final phenylalanine or tryptophan, this CDR3 likely reflects a read error. Because the CDR3's place on the DNA is in doubt, the DNA is left out and the CDR3 is given as listed by TCRdb. The CDR3 spells CASSLKLQGAGTLVNL. The chain is built from TRBV27 and TRBJ1-1; TRBD1, the table's D call, lacks a check against the DNA. The V gene's germline CDR1 is MNHEY and CDR2 SMNVEV (reference sequence). The CDR3 is 16 residues long, counting both termini.

V is TRBV28 and J is TRBJ1-5; D gene uncertain. Trimming removed 5 bases at V and 4 bases at J, with 9 bases between. In germline, CDR1 is MDHEN, CDR2 SYDVKM. This CDR3 spans 13 amino acids. The CDR3 DNA sequence: TGTGCCAGCAGTCGTTCCGGAAATCAGCCCCAGCATTTT. It is translated as CASSRSGNQPQHF. Supplemented by reference TRBV28 and TRBJ1-5, the full variable domain reads DVKVTQSSRYLVKRTGEKVFLECVQDMDHENMFWYRQDPGLGLRLIYFSYDVKMKEKGDIPEGYSVSREKKERFSLILESASTNQTSMYLCASSRSGNQPQHFGDGTRLSIL.

The V call is TRBV19, the J call TRBJ2-7; the D gene is possibly TRBD1 (5 bases). The CDR3 loop spans 14 amino acids. Trimming pared 3 bases from V and 3 bases from J, leaving 12 bases between. Germline assignment: CDR1 LNHDA and CDR2 SQIVND (reference sequence). CDR3 sequence (DNA): TGTGCCAGTAGTATTAGGCCAGGGAACTACGAGCAGTACTTC. It is translated as CASSIRPGNYEQYF.

This sequence joins TRBV7-2 and TRBJ2-1; D call uncertain. This CDR3 has 13 residues. Per the germline V gene, CDR1 is SGHTA and CDR2 is FQGNSA. V dropped 1 base and J dropped 9 bases, with 10 bases sitting between them. In DNA, the CDR3 is TGTGCCAGCAGCTTAGTATCCCCTAGTGAGCAGTTCTTC. It encodes CASSLVSPSEQFF. Filled out from reference TRBV7-2 and TRBJ2-1, the complete variable domain reads GAGVSQSPSNKVTEKGKDVELRCDPISGHTALYWYRQSLGQGLEFLIYFQGNSAPDKSGLPSDRFSAERTGGSVSTLTIQRTQQEDSAVYLCASSLVSPSEQFFGPGTRLTVL.

This chain joins TRBV13 and TRBJ2-2; no reliable D call. The CDR3 totals 13 residues. Trimming left V 8 bases short and J 0 bases short, with 7 bases between. From germline, CDR1 is PRHDT and CDR2 FYEKMQ (reference sequence). The CDR3 sequence: CASSQANTGELFF. The CDR3 nucleotides read TGTGCCAGCTCCCAGGCGAACACCGGGGAGCTGTTTTTT.

This chain joins TRBV15 and TRBJ2-1; possibly TRBD2 for D (5 bases). The CDR3 consists of 14 residues. V shed 4 bases and J shed 6 bases, with 13 bases lying between them. The V gene's germline CDR1 is LNHNV and CDR2 YYDKDF (reference sequence). The CDR3 reads CATSTRGNINEQFF. The CDR3 bases are TGTGCCACCAGCACCCGGGGTAACATCAATGAGCAGTTCTTC.

This sequence joins TRBV5-6 and TRBJ2-3; 10 nucleotides agree with TRBD2. V shed 3 bases, J shed 3 bases, and the junction held 13 bases outside the gene matches. The CDR3 length is 18 residues. Germline CDR1 and CDR2: SGHDT and YYEEEE. CDR3 sequence (DNA): TGTGCCAGCAGCTCCCTAGAGGTAGCGGGAGGACATACAGATACGCAGTATTTT. Protein sequence: CASSSLEVAGGHTDTQYF.